The clone carrying this T cell receptor beta chain was recorded once. The antigen remains unidentified. Specified time point: pre-treatment baseline. This sample is part of a study of blood T cell dynamics during melanoma immunotherapy. The study, taken as a whole, reports: The study could not tell melanoma-specific clones from general immune activation.

Every bulk PBMC sample received the same 350 ng of DNA. Sequencing used immunoSEQ multiplex PCR; TCRdb keeps in-frame clones, though not all of them. The data contain about 10,000 clones, approximately 84% of them singletons. The CDR3 totals 14 residues. Germline CDR1 is SGHRS and CDR2 is YFSETQ. V lost 3 bases, J lost 2 bases, and 5 bases stayed unmatched. The J gene is TRBJ2-7, the V gene TRBV5-1, with 7 bases that match TRBD1. This receptor was obtained from a human donor with melanoma. The material was blood, obtained from a patient treated with checkpoint blockade. The CDR3 sequence is CASSSGRGTYEQYF. Written as DNA, the CDR3 is TGCGCCAGCAGCTCTGGCAGGGGGACCTACGAGCAGTACTTC.